This is a list of T cell receptor beta chains from one sample in a study of blood T cell repertoires in COVID-19. The repertoire was sequenced with immunoSEQ multiplex PCR; TCRdb's copy has only in-frame clones and lacks some. The sample consists of fewer than 350,000 clones, 80% to 90% of them appearing once. Sequences were obtained from PBMCs or T cells enriched from blood (not recorded which). These receptor sequences come from a middle-aged woman with acute COVID-19. The CDR3 runs from the conserved cysteine through the conserved F or W. The D gene is left open where the match is weak. Size values are once, few and many counts, or a class for expanded clones, and some rows have none.

D	size	V	J	DNA	CDR3
.	.	TRBV6-5	TRBJ1-1	TGTGCCAGCAGCCGGGACACTGAAGCTTTCTTT	CASSRDTEAFF
TRBD1	.	TRBV6-1	TRBJ1-1	TGTGCCGCCAGTGACAGGGCAAAAGCTTTCTTT	CAASDRAKAFF
TRBD2	.	TRBV28	TRBJ2-7	TGTGGCGTCGGGCTAGCGGAGACCTACGAGCAGTACTTC	CGVGLAETYEQYF
.	.	TRBV18	TRBJ2-3	TGTGCCAGCTCACCACGAGACGGAGGCTTGGATACGCAGTATTTT	CASSPRDGGLDTQYF
.	.	TRBV7-6	TRBJ1-2	TGTGCCAGCAGCTTAGGTGTCCAGGGAAACTATGGCTACACCTTC	CASSLGVQGNYGYTF
TRBD1	.	TRBV6-1	TRBJ1-2	TGTGCCAGCAGTGAAGCGCGAGGGGGCCGGGGCTACACCTTC	CASSEARGGRGYTF
TRBD2	.	TRBV27	TRBJ2-5	TGTGCCAGCAGTGGTGCGGGAGTAGGTGAGACCCAGTACTTC	CASSGAGVGETQYF
.	.	TRBV10-1	TRBJ2-7	TGCGCCAGCAGTGAGTCGAAAGTAAAGGGCGTCGGGGACGAGCAGTACTTC	CASSESKVKGVGDEQYF
TRBD2	.	TRBV19	TRBJ2-4	TGTGCCAGTAGCCGTGGACTAGCGGGGACCCAAAACATTCAGTACTTC	CASSRGLAGTQNIQYF
TRBD2	.	TRBV5-1	TRBJ2-1	TGCGCCAGCAGCAAAACCGGGACTAACACGTACAATGAGCAGTTCTTC	CASSKTGTNTYNEQFF
.	.	TRBV28	TRBJ2-3	TGTGCCAGCAGTTTCAGGGTGGATACGCAGTATTTT	CASSFRVDTQYF
TRBD2	.	TRBV5-4	TRBJ2-5	TGTGCCAGCAGCAACAGACTAGCGGGGGAAGAGACCCAGTACTTC	CASSNRLAGEETQYF
TRBD1	once	TRBV5-6	TRBJ2-2	TGTGCCAGCAGCACAGACAGGGTCGGGGCCGGGGAGCTGTTTTTT	CASSTDRVGAGELFF
.	.	TRBV27	TRBJ2-3	TGTGCCAGCCTCCGACAGGCACCCAGCACAGATACGCAGTATTTT	CASLRQAPSTDTQYF
.	few	TRBV11-2	TRBJ2-7	TGTGCCAGCAGCTTAGTTTTGGACAGAAGGCCTTGGAGCTACGAGCAGTACTTC	CASSLVLDRRPWSYEQYF
TRBD1	.	TRBV2	TRBJ1-6	TGTGCCAGCGGCGTAACAGGGGGTCCCCTCCACTTT	CASGVTGGPLHF
TRBD1	once	TRBV15	TRBJ1-5	TGTGCCACCAGCACCTGGGACAGGGGCTCTCCCAATCAGCCCCAGCATTTT	CATSTWDRGSPNQPQHF
TRBD1	.	TRBV11-2	TRBJ1-1	TGTGCCAGCAGCTCCGAGCCCTTGACAGGGCGATGGACTGAAGCTTTCTTT	CASSSEPLTGRWTEAFF
.	.	TRBV25-1	TRBJ1-2	TGTGCTAGCAGTGAATTCGGGACAGGCTACACCTTC	CASSEFGTGYTF
TRBD1	.	TRBV5-1	TRBJ2-3	TGCGCCAGCAGCATCGGACAGGGGGCTCCAGATACGCAGTATTTT	CASSIGQGAPDTQYF
.	.	TRBV18	TRBJ2-7	TGTGCCAGCTCACCGACAGGCACCTACGAGCAGTACTTC	CASSPTGTYEQYF
TRBD2	.	TRBV28	TRBJ2-1	TGTGCCAGCAGCCCCCGGGGCTATGGACTAGCGGGAGGTAGTGAGCAGTTCTTC	CASSPRGYGLAGGSEQFF
TRBD2	.	TRBV9	TRBJ2-7	TGTGCCAGCAGCGTAGCAGCGGGAGTCGGGTACGAGCAGTACTTC	CASSVAAGVGYEQYF
.	.	TRBV15	TRBJ1-1	TGTGCCACCAGCAGAGATTATTTAGTAGAAGCTTTCTTT	CATSRDYLVEAFF
TRBD2	.	TRBV5-1	TRBJ2-3	TGCGCCAGCAGTCCTATAGCGGGAGGGCCTTTAGATACGCAGTATTTT	CASSPIAGGPLDTQYF
TRBD1	.	TRBV3-1/TRBV3-2	TRBJ1-6	TGTGCCAGCAGCGAAAGAGGACAGGGGGCAAAGAAATCCGGCTATAATTCACCCCTCCACTTT	CASSERGQGAKKSGYNSPLHF
.	.	TRBV7-2	TRBJ1-5	TGTGCCAGCAGCTTAGCCGGGATTCCGAATCAGCCCCAGCATTTT	CASSLAGIPNQPQHF
TRBD1	.	TRBV18	TRBJ1-1	TGTGCCAGCTCACTCGAACAAGACAGGGTGATCTCTGAAGCTTTCTTT	CASSLEQDRVISEAFF
.	once	TRBV11-2	TRBJ1-2	TGTGCCAGCAGCCCTGACAGCTATGGCTACACCTTC	CASSPDSYGYTF
TRBD1	.	TRBV6-5	TRBJ1-6	TGTGCCAGCAGTTACCCTATTACAGGGGATTCACCCCTCCACTTT	CASSYPITGDSPLHF
TRBD1	.	TRBV10-3	TRBJ2-2	TGTGCCATCAGTGAGACCGGACAGGGGGCGAGGGGGGAGCTGTTTTTT	CAISETGQGARGELFF
.	once	TRBV7-2	TRBJ1-5	TGTGCCAGCAGCTTCGGTCAGGGGAATCAGCCCCAGCATTTT	CASSFGQGNQPQHF
TRBD1	.	TRBV7-9	TRBJ1-4	TGTGCCAGCACGACAGGGATAGTTGAAAAACTGTTTTTT	CASTTGIVEKLFF
.	.	TRBV28	TRBJ2-5	TGTGCCAGCAGGATGGGGACAAACCAAGAGACCCAGTACTTC	CASRMGTNQETQYF
TRBD1	.	TRBV14	TRBJ2-7	TGTGCCAGCAGCCGGAACACCGGGACAGGGACCTACGAGCAGTACTTC	CASSRNTGTGTYEQYF
TRBD2	.	TRBV19	TRBJ2-3	TGTGCCAGTAGTCAGGGACTAACCACAGATACGCAGTATTTT	CASSQGLTTDTQYF
TRBD2	.	TRBV27	TRBJ2-2	TGTGCCAGCAGTCCCCGACTAGCGGGAGGCGTCGGGGAGCTGTTTTTT	CASSPRLAGGVGELFF
.	once	TRBV4-3	TRBJ1-1	TGCGCCAGCAGCCGAGATACTCAGAACACTGAAGCTTTCTTT	CASSRDTQNTEAFF
.	.	TRBV5-4	TRBJ2-5	TGTGCCAGCAGCTTCCAACACGGAGTTCGAGAGACCCAGTACTTC	CASSFQHGVRETQYF
.	.	TRBV11-2	TRBJ2-4	TGTGCCAGCAGCTCCAGGTCTAACCTAGCCAAAAACATTCAGTACTTC	CASSSRSNLAKNIQYF
TRBD1	.	TRBV4-1	TRBJ2-1	TGCGCCAGCAGCCAACAGACAGGGACCTCCTACAATGAGCAGTTCTTC	CASSQQTGTSYNEQFF
.	.	TRBV19	TRBJ2-6	TGTGCCAGTTCACGGGGCTCTGGGGCCAACGTCCTGACTTTC	CASSRGSGANVLTF
TRBD2	.	TRBV7-2	TRBJ2-1	TGTGCCAGCAGCCGGGACTACTACAATGAGCAGTTCTTC	CASSRDYYNEQFF
.	.	TRBV21-1	TRBJ1-1	TGTGCCAGCAGCAAAGAGGGGCTAGACAGGGGGCAGGGCACTGAAGCTTTCTTT	CASSKEGLDRGQGTEAFF
TRBD2	.	TRBV5-6	TRBJ2-3	TGTGCCAGCAGCTTGGTAGCGGGGACAAGCACAGATACGCAGTATTTT	CASSLVAGTSTDTQYF
.	.	TRBV7-9	TRBJ1-3	TGTGCCAGCAGCCCCTTGGCTCCAGGGGTCTCTGGAAACACCATATATTTT	CASSPLAPGVSGNTIYF
.	.	TRBV28	TRBJ2-5	TGTGCCAGCAGGGGGCTAGAATTCGAGACCCAGTACTTC	CASRGLEFETQYF
TRBD1	.	TRBV27	TRBJ2-7	TGTGCCAGCAGTTTAGGACAGGGGGCCTCCTACGAGCAGTACTTC	CASSLGQGASYEQYF
.	.	TRBV7-7	TRBJ2-3	TGTGCCAGCAGGCGGATCGAATCTCACACAGATACGCAGTATTTT	CASRRIESHTDTQYF
.	.	TRBV11-2	TRBJ2-2	TGTGCCAGCAGCTTCCAGGATACCGGGGAGCTGTTTTTT	CASSFQDTGELFF